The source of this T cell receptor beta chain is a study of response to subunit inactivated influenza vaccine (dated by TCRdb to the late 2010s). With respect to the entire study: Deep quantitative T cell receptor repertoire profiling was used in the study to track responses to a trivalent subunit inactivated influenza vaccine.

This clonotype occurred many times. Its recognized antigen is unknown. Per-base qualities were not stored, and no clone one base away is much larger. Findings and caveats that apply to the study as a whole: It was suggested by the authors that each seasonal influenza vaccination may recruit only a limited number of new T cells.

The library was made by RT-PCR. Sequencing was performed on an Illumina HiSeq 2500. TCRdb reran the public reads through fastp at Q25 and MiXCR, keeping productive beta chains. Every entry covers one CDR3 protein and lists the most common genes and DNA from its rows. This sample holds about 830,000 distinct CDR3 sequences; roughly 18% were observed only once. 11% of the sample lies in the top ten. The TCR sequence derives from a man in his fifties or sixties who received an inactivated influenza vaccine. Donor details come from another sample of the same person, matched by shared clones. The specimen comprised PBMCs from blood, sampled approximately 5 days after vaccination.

The CDR3 region has the sequence CSARDFKGPVYGYTF. The sequence in DNA is TGCAGTGCTAGAGATTTCAAGGGGCCGGTCTATGGCTACACCTTC. The chain couples TRBV20-1 to TRBJ1-2; perhaps TRBD1 is the D gene, with 5 bases matching. V is pared back by 0 bases and J by 4 bases, with 15 bases lying between the germline termini. Looking up the germline V gene (reference sequence) yields CDR1 DFQATT and CDR2 SNEGSKA. CDR3 length: 15 amino acids, cysteine to phenylalanine. The only DNA kept is the CDR3, 45 bases in frame from the first base.